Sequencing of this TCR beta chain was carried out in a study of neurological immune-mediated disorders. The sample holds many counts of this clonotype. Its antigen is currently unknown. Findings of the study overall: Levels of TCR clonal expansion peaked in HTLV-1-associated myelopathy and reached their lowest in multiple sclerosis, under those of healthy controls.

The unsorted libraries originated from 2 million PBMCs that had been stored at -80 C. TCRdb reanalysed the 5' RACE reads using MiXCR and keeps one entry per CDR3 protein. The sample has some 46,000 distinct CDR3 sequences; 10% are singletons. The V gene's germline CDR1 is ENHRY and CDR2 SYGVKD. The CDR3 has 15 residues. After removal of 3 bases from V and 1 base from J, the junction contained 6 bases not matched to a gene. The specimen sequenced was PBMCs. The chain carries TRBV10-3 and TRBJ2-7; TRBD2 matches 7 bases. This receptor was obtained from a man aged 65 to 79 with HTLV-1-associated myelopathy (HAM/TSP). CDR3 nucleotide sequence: TGTGCCATCAGTGAAGGAGCGGGAAATTCCTACGAGCAGTACTTC. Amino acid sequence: CAISEGAGNSYEQYF.